The clone carrying this T cell receptor (beta chain) was seen only a few times. Its antigen is currently unknown. TCRdb reanalysed the multiplex PCR reads using MiXCR and keeps one entry per CDR3 protein. The sample includes some 65,000 distinct CDR3 sequences, less than 50% seen only once; the top ten take 8.4%. This sample is part of a study of breast tumors, draining lymph nodes, adjacent tissues. Points from the study as a whole: Compared with lymph nodes, tumors were less diverse; compared with nontumor tissue, more.

Input material: breast tumor tissue. This receptor was identified in a female donor with breast cancer. Some clones in this sample may be carry-over from other donors' samples.

The CDR3 is CSVEGSTGDNYGYTF. Here the CDR3 DNA reads TGCAGCGTTGAAGGCTCCACAGGTGATAACTATGGCTACACCTTC. The chain uses TRBV29-1 and TRBJ1-2; weak D call: TRBD1 (5 bases). Germline V gene data show CDR1 as SQVTM and CDR2 as ANQGSEA. The CDR3 runs 15 residues. Trimming took 1 base from V and 1 from J, leaving 13 bases between them.